The rows below give T cell receptor beta chains drawn from one sample of a study of technical replicates of blood from a few donors. Clones were read by immunoSEQ multiplex PCR, and TCRdb kept only the in-frame ones, dropping some. Of about 83,000 clones listed, over 85% are singletons. The sequencing sample was made of T cells isolated from PBMCs. The origin of the receptors is a human donor in good health. CDR3s leave out the opening cysteine and the closing phenylalanine or tryptophan. D genes are given only for firm matches.

D,V,J,CDR3
.,TRBV7-3,TRBJ2-2,ATSDSNTGELF
TRBD2,TRBV27,TRBJ2-5,ASSLKDGLAEETQY
.,TRBV28,TRBJ2-7,ASQIQGNEQY
.,TRBV27,TRBJ2-1,ASSSQYEQF
.,TRBV5-1,TRBJ1-3,ASSFSSADSRNTIY
TRBD1,TRBV5-8,TRBJ1-1,ASSRIDRDREAF
.,TRBV6-5,TRBJ2-5,ASSDQPGETQY
TRBD1,TRBV7-9,TRBJ2-5,ASSRGQGGETQY
.,TRBV9,TRBJ2-1,ASSVREDEQF
.,TRBV4-1,TRBJ1-1,ASSQGRGLNTEAF
.,TRBV28,TRBJ2-7,ASSLSQISSYEQY
.,TRBV14,TRBJ2-7,ASSQVGRGYEQY
.,TRBV14,TRBJ2-7,ASSLITGYSYEQY
TRBD1,TRBV28,TRBJ1-4,ASSFTGTGYEKLF
.,TRBV7-2,TRBJ2-1,ASSFRRDNEQF
.,TRBV7-8,TRBJ1-2,ASSASEVFTYGYT
.,TRBV13,TRBJ2-2,ASSLRTTGELF
TRBD1,TRBV19,TRBJ1-2,ASSIRGQATYGYT
TRBD2,TRBV5-1,TRBJ2-3,ASSLGLAGMGADTQY
TRBD1,TRBV10-2,TRBJ2-7,ASSGRQWTGGGYEQY
TRBD1,TRBV5-4,TRBJ1-4,ASSRTGTGGPNEKLF
TRBD1,TRBV14,TRBJ1-1,ASSLWTGSTEAF
.,TRBV12-5,TRBJ2-1,ASGLRGQREQF
.,TRBV6-1,TRBJ2-1,ASSEHPGDPAVNEQF
TRBD1,TRBV28,TRBJ1-1,ASSPPKTGANTEAF
.,TRBV4-2,TRBJ2-7,ASSQREQSYEQY
TRBD1,TRBV14,TRBJ1-2,ASSLTGTGYGYT
TRBD1,TRBV5-3,TRBJ1-2,ARSFRTGGAEINYGYT
TRBD1,TRBV10-3,TRBJ1-1,AISDPRDSSAF
TRBD1,TRBV7-9,TRBJ1-2,ASSSGTGGVDYGYT
.,TRBV6-5,TRBJ1-1,ASSYSARVWNTEAF
TRBD1,TRBV19,TRBJ2-2,ASSIWQGANTGELF
TRBD1,TRBV27,TRBJ2-3,ASRPTDRADTQY
TRBD1,TRBV9,TRBJ2-5,ASSPTLQGGETQY
TRBD1,TRBV4-1,TRBJ1-4,ASSRDPRRQGTNEKLF
.,TRBV27,TRBJ2-7,ASSLGPPLYYEQY
.,TRBV15,TRBJ2-1,ATSRDRDPYNEQF
.,TRBV28,TRBJ2-3,ASSLQQTGYTDTQY
.,TRBV4-1,TRBJ2-7,ASSHQLRSSSYEQY
.,TRBV5-1,TRBJ2-1,ASSFLAEAYNEQF
.,TRBV7-8,TRBJ1-6,ASTLKRVDSPLH
TRBD2,TRBV9,TRBJ2-1,ASSVDRRGAYNEQF
TRBD2,TRBV7-9,TRBJ2-1,ASSFGTIPYNEQF
.,TRBV19,TRBJ2-1,ASSLGGAPAQF
.,TRBV6-1,TRBJ2-5,ASSGQFGETQY
TRBD1,TRBV14,TRBJ2-5,ASSHWTGQETQY
TRBD1,TRBV5-1,TRBJ2-5,ASSYFTGEETQY
.,TRBV25-1,TRBJ2-5,ASSFAGRETQY
.,TRBV5-4,TRBJ2-7,ASSRPDLYEQY
.,TRBV4-2,TRBJ2-2,ASSQVAAGTPTGELF
.,TRBV4-1,TRBJ1-1,ASSQPRQGAPNTEAF
.,TRBV19,TRBJ1-1,ASSHRQVVHTEAF
.,TRBV7-9,TRBJ1-2,ASSLASGSYGYT
TRBD1,TRBV19,TRBJ2-1,ASRMGQALNNEQF
.,TRBV6-5,TRBJ1-5,ASRQGGGNQPQH